These 9 T cell receptor beta chains were all obtained from the same sample, sequenced in a study of CD8+ T cells in alopecia areata. Once RNA had been extracted, it was reverse transcribed into cDNA to act as the sequencing template. Some clones are missing from TCRdb's copy, which holds only in-frame ones; the method was immunoSEQ multiplex PCR. The sample shows around 140,000 clones, 58% of them seen only once. Sequencing was performed on CD4+ T cells sorted from blood, taken at week 0. Receptors originate from a human donor with alopecia areata.

The genes are TRBV30 and TRBJ1-5; D may be TRBD1 (5 bases). The germline CDR1 and CDR2 sequences are GTSNPN and SVGIG (reference sequence). The germline V and J ends were trimmed by 5 bases and 11 bases, with 16 bases remaining between them. This CDR3 has 12 residues. The CDR3 loop reads CAWGGPSSSQHF. CDR3 DNA: TGTGCCTGGGGGGGACCGTCCAGTTCCCAGCATTTT.

The chain uses TRBV29-1 and TRBJ1-1; 7 bases map to TRBD1. CDR3 length: 14 residues. The V and J ends lost 7 bases and 0 bases, in that order; junction bases with no gene match: 8. Germline V gene data show CDR1 as SQVTM and CDR2 as ANQGSEA. The chain's CDR3 is CSAETGTMNTEAFF. CDR3 bases: TGCAGCGCCGAGACAGGGACCATGAACACTGAAGCTTTCTTT.

J is TRBJ2-5 and V is TRBV7-2, with D perhaps assigned TRBD1 or TRBD2 (6 bases each). This CDR3 is built from 14 residues. V was pared by 7 bases and J by 7 bases, with 19 bases between. From germline, CDR1 is SGHTA and CDR2 FQGNSA. The CDR3 DNA is TGTGCCAGCAACGAGGGGGGCACCCGGGGGACCCAGTACTTC. Its translation is CASNEGGTRGTQYF.

This clone has only one observation. The gene calls are TRBV30 and TRBJ2-7; D remains ambiguous. CDR1 and CDR2 (germline): GTSNPN, SVGIG (reference sequence). The CDR3 totals 8 residues. The DNA of the CDR3 is TGTACAGCGAACGAGCAGTACTTC. Its translation: CTANEQYF.

This chain uses TRBV7-2 with TRBJ2-4, with 7 bases that match TRBD2. Germline CDR1 is SGHTA and CDR2 is FQGNSA. The CDR3 runs 16 residues. V was pared by 1 base and J by 4 bases, with 7 bases of the junction left unmatched. CDR3 bases: TGTGCCAGCAGCTTAGATCGCAGCGGGGCAAAAAACATTCAGTACTTC. Translation gives CASSLDRSGAKNIQYF.

The chain uses TRBV2 and TRBJ2-3; D may match TRBD1 or TRBD2 (5 bases each). V was cut by 5 bases and J by 0 bases, with 12 bases left in between. Germline V lookup: CDR1 SNHLY, CDR2 FYNNEI. CDR3 length: 15 residues. CDR3 sequence reads: CASSPDGASTDTQYF. The CDR3 nucleotides read TGTGCCAGCAGTCCGGACGGGGCTAGCACAGATACGCAGTATTTT.

This clone has a handful of counts. The chain combines TRBV30 with TRBJ1-2; D possibly corresponds to TRBD1 (5 bases). Germline V gene lookup returns CDR1 GTSNPN and CDR2 SVGIG (reference sequence). With 3 bases removed from V and 2 bases from J, the gap between germline ends came to 10 bases. The CDR3 loop spans 13 amino acids. The CDR3 protein is CAWRGRENYGYTF. The CDR3, as DNA: TGTGCCTGGAGGGGCAGGGAGAACTATGGCTACACCTTC.

The V gene is TRBV15, the J gene TRBJ2-5, with TRBD2 as a possible D gene (5 bases). Germline V CDR1 and CDR2: LNHNV, YYDKDF (reference sequence). The CDR3 is 15 residues long. V shed 0 bases and J shed 9 bases, with 17 bases lying between them. The CDR3 nucleotides are TGTGCCACCAGCAGAGATGAGGCAACGCCCGGGGCCCAGTACTTC. It is translated as CATSRDEATPGAQYF.

The CDR3 loop is CASRDRGETQYF. CDR3 bases: TGTGCCAGCAGGGACAGGGGAGAGACCCAGTACTTC. The rearrangement links TRBV7-2 to TRBJ2-5, with 9 bases matching TRBD1. V was pared by 6 bases and J by 4 bases, with 0 bases of the junction left unmatched. CDR1 SGHTA and CDR2 FQGNSA come from the germline V gene. This CDR3 has 12 amino acids.